These 4 T cell receptor beta chains originate from one sample sequenced in a study of T cell repertoires in cytomegalovirus infection. TCRdb redid the calling of the reads with MiXCR, one entry per CDR3 protein. Of approximately 500,000 distinct CDR3 sequences listed, more than 15% are singletons. The sequencing input was CD8+ T cells from PBMCs. Every receptor here comes from a human donor in good health (CMV status not recorded). Some clones in this sample may be carry-over from other donors' samples.

This clonotype was observed many times. The CDR3 region is CASSLWGLAGGTNEQFF. The CDR3 nucleotides are TGTGCCAGCAGTTTATGGGGACTAGCGGGAGGAACGAATGAGCAGTTCTTC. The chain carries TRBV27 and TRBJ2-1; 15 nucleotides align to TRBD2. The V gene's germline CDR1 is MNHEY and CDR2 SMNVEV (reference sequence). This CDR3 is 17 amino acids long. Trimming at V came to 1 base and at J to 7 bases, leaving 5 bases not matched to a gene.

The V and J genes are TRBV27 and TRBJ2-7, with unresolved D. This CDR3 is built from 11 residues. Germline CDR1 is MNHEY and CDR2 is SMNVEV (reference sequence). V was pared by 6 bases and J by 9 bases, with 12 bases between. CDR3 residues: CASRQFNVQYF. In DNA form, the CDR3 reads TGTGCCAGCAGACAATTTAACGTGCAGTACTTC.

The chain couples TRBV5-1 to TRBJ2-7; 8 bases are a match to TRBD2. The CDR3 has 16 amino acids. Germline CDR1 SGHRS, CDR2 YFSETQ. The trim removed 3 bases at V and 1 base at J, leaving 9 bases unmatched. The CDR3 DNA follows: TGCGCCAGCAGCTCGGAAGGGGCGGGAGGTTCCTACGAGCAGTACTTC. As protein: CASSSEGAGGSYEQYF.

The rearrangement joins TRBV19 to TRBJ2-3; 12 positions match TRBD1. The CDR3 sequence is 16 residues long. From germline, CDR1 is LNHDA and CDR2 SQIVND (reference sequence). Unmatched junction bases numbered 4, after V lost 0 bases and J lost 6 bases. The CDR3 sequence is CASSIDGTGGADTQYF. CDR3 nucleotides: TGTGCCAGTAGTATAGATGGGACAGGGGGCGCGGATACGCAGTATTTT. Supplemented by reference TRBV19 and TRBJ2-3, the full variable domain reads DGGITQSPKYLFRKEGQNVTLSCEQNLNHDAMYWYRQDPGQGLRLIYYSQIVNDFQKGDIAEGYSVSREKKESFPLTVTSAQKNPTAFYLCASSIDGTGGADTQYFGPGTRLTVL.